This is a list of T cell receptor beta chains from one sample in a study of blood T cell repertoires in COVID-19. Profiled with immunoSEQ multiplex PCR; TCRdb holds only in-frame clones, not every one. The table includes approximately 500,000 clones, less than 90% detected once. Material: peripheral blood. These receptors originate from a woman in her fifties or sixties with COVID-19, enrolled during active disease. Both conserved end residues are part of each CDR3. Fields, in order: clone size, J gene, V gene, D gene, CDR3 DNA, CDR3 protein. The D gene is left open where the match is weak. Size values are once, few and many counts, or a class for expanded clones, and some rows have none.

.,TRBJ1-1,TRBV18,.,TGTGCCAGCTCACCGCTTCAGGGATGGGAAACTGAAGCTTTCTTT,CASSPLQGWETEAFF
.,TRBJ2-1,TRBV19,TRBD1,TGTGCCACCAGCCAGGGGACAGGGGACTACAATGAGCAGTTCTTC,CATSQGTGDYNEQFF
once,TRBJ1-1,TRBV18,.,TGTGCCAGCCAAGATAGAGACAGAATCGAAGCTTTCTTT,CASQDRDRIEAFF
.,TRBJ2-5,TRBV3-1/TRBV3-2,.,TGTGCCAGCAGCCGTGGAGGGCAGGTCGAGACCCAGTACTTC,CASSRGGQVETQYF
once,TRBJ2-5,TRBV14,TRBD2,TGTGCCAGCAGCCAAGATAAAGCGGGGGGAGAGACCCAGTACTTC,CASSQDKAGGETQYF
.,TRBJ2-7,TRBV13,.,TGTGCCAGCAGCTTAGTAAGGGAGCTCTACGAGCAGTACTTC,CASSLVRELYEQYF
.,TRBJ1-3,TRBV6-5,.,TGTGCCAGCAGTTTAGGGGCTGGAAACACCATATATTTT,CASSLGAGNTIYF
.,TRBJ1-1,TRBV18,.,TGTGCCAGCTCACCAGAGAGAGAGAACACTGAAGCTTTCTTT,CASSPERENTEAFF
.,TRBJ1-6,TRBV5-8,.,TGTGCCCGCGGGGGTCACCTATTCTATAATTCACCCCTCCACTTT,CARGGHLFYNSPLHF
.,TRBJ2-1,TRBV3-1/TRBV3-2,.,TGTGCCAGCAGCCAAGATAAGCGGCGGAATGAGCAGTTCTTC,CASSQDKRRNEQFF
.,TRBJ1-6,TRBV12-3/TRBV12-4,.,TGTGCCAGCAGTTTAGGGAGGGAATCACCCCTCCACTTT,CASSLGRESPLHF
.,TRBJ1-1,TRBV9,.,TGTGCCAGCAGCGCCCGTATCGACAGTGTAGGCACTGAAGCTTTCTTT,CASSARIDSVGTEAFF
.,TRBJ2-5,TRBV5-1,.,TGCGCCAGCAGCTTGTCGCAGGGTACGGAGACCCAGTACTTC,CASSLSQGTETQYF
.,TRBJ2-7,TRBV27,TRBD2,TGTGCCAGCAGCTCTCCTAGCGGGCCCAGCTCCTACGAGCAGTACTTC,CASSSPSGPSSYEQYF
.,TRBJ1-4,TRBV7-9,.,TGTGCCAGCAGCTTTAGTTCGATCGAAAAACTGTTTTTT,CASSFSSIEKLFF
few,TRBJ1-3,TRBV7-9,.,TGTGCCAGCAGCCCACAGGGTCAGGCGGTTGGAAACACCATATATTTT,CASSPQGQAVGNTIYF
.,TRBJ1-2,TRBV6-5,.,TGTGCCAGCACCCAGGACAGAAGGGGCTACACCTTC,CASTQDRRGYTF
.,TRBJ1-5,TRBV4-1,TRBD1,TGCGCCAGCAGCCAAGACCAGACAGGGAACCAGCCCCAGCATTTT,CASSQDQTGNQPQHF
.,TRBJ1-2,TRBV10-3,.,TGTGCCATCAGTGAGGAGGGTCAGGCAGGCTACACCTTC,CAISEEGQAGYTF
.,TRBJ1-1,TRBV6-5,.,TGTGCCAGCAGTTCGGCAGGGAAAACTGAAGCTTTCTTT,CASSSAGKTEAFF
.,TRBJ1-5,TRBV6-5,.,TGTGCCAGCAGTACTTTGGGCCAGCCCCAGCATTTT,CASSTLGQPQHF
.,TRBJ1-4,TRBV5-1,.,TGCGCCAGCAGCTTGAACCCGGGGTCAGCCAGTGAAAAACTGTTTTTT,CASSLNPGSASEKLFF
.,TRBJ2-4,TRBV5-1,.,TGCGCCAGCAGCTTGGACGGCGGGGTTGGCAAAAACATTCAGTACTTC,CASSLDGGVGKNIQYF
once,TRBJ1-2,TRBV19,.,TGTGCCAGTAGTGAGGTCGGAATTCTGGATGGCTACACCTTC,CASSEVGILDGYTF
.,TRBJ2-5,TRBV13,.,TGTGCCAGCAGCTCAGGTCCGGTAGCCCAGTACTTC,CASSSGPVAQYF
.,TRBJ1-4,TRBV6-2/TRBV6-3,TRBD1,TGTGCCAGCAGCTTGGACAGGATTAATGAAAAACTGTTTTTT,CASSLDRINEKLFF
.,TRBJ1-5,TRBV6-1,TRBD1,TGTGCCAGCAGTGAACAACAGGGGGGGAATCAGCCCCAGCATTTT,CASSEQQGGNQPQHF
.,TRBJ2-5,TRBV11-2,.,TGTGCCAGCAGTTCCGGGGAGACCCAGTACTTC,CASSSGETQYF
few,TRBJ2-7,TRBV6-6,TRBD1,TGTGCCAGCAGTTACTCGCAAGGGACAGGTGGAGAGCAGTACTTC,CASSYSQGTGGEQYF
.,TRBJ1-2,TRBV6-5,.,TGTGCCAGCAGTTACTGGGGGCGCGACTATGGCTACACCTTC,CASSYWGRDYGYTF
.,TRBJ1-3,TRBV4-1,.,TGCGCCAGCAGACAGGGACCTAGAGCTGGAAACACCATATATTTT,CASRQGPRAGNTIYF
.,TRBJ1-3,TRBV11-2,.,TGTGCCAGCAGTTTTGGGGCCTCCTCTGGAAACACCATATATTTT,CASSFGASSGNTIYF
.,TRBJ1-2,TRBV4-1,.,TGCGCCAGCAGCCCGACGCCGGGTCAGGGCTACACCTTC,CASSPTPGQGYTF
.,TRBJ1-2,TRBV6-1,.,TGTGCCAGCAGTGAAAAACAATATGGCTACACCTTC,CASSEKQYGYTF
.,TRBJ1-2,TRBV7-9,.,TGTGCCAGCAGCGCCGACATGCCCAGTAAAATAACTAACTATGGCTACACCTTC,CASSADMPSKITNYGYTF
.,TRBJ2-2,TRBV9,.,TGTGCCAGCAGCGTCCCGGGACATCGATCCGACACCGGGGAGCTGTTTTTT,CASSVPGHRSDTGELFF
.,TRBJ2-7,TRBV30,.,TGTGCCTGGAGTCGGACACCATCCTACGAGCAGTACTTC,CAWSRTPSYEQYF
.,TRBJ2-7,TRBV2,TRBD1,TGTGCCGGACCGGGACAGGGGTATTTTAGGTCCTACGAGCAGTACTTC,CAGPGQGYFRSYEQYF
few,TRBJ1-1,TRBV6-5,.,TGTGCCAGCAGCCTATTCGCTGAAGCTTTCTTT,CASSLFAEAFF
once,TRBJ2-2,TRBV19,TRBD1,TGTGCCACTGAGGCCGGGACAGCCACCACCGGGGAGCTGTTTTTT,CATEAGTATTGELFF
.,TRBJ2-3,TRBV24-1,.,TGTGCCACCGCGGACAGTCCAGATACGCAGTATTTT,CATADSPDTQYF
.,TRBJ2-7,TRBV10-2,TRBD1,TGCGCCACCGCGCCTTTCCGGACAGGGGGCTTCGAGCAGTACTTC,CATAPFRTGGFEQYF
.,TRBJ1-2,TRBV5-6,.,TGTGCCAGCAGCTTGGGTTCCCTGAACTATGGCTACACCTTC,CASSLGSLNYGYTF
.,TRBJ2-2,TRBV7-9,.,TGTGCCAGCAGCCCAAGGGGGACAACAACCGGGGAGCTGTTTTTT,CASSPRGTTTGELFF
.,TRBJ2-3,TRBV7-6,.,TGTGCCAGCAGCTTGGCGGGGACTAGCACAGATACGCAGTATTTT,CASSLAGTSTDTQYF
.,TRBJ2-5,TRBV4-1,TRBD1,TGCGCCAGCAGCCCCACTCGGACAGGGGGCTCGGGAGAGACCCAGTACTTC,CASSPTRTGGSGETQYF
few,TRBJ1-6,TRBV30,.,TGTGCCTGGAGTGTAGATGTACGGGGTTCACCCCTCCACTTT,CAWSVDVRGSPLHF
.,TRBJ2-2,TRBV9,TRBD1,TGTGCCAGCAGCGTTAGTGGGACAGTTCCCACCGGGGAGCTGTTTTTT,CASSVSGTVPTGELFF
.,TRBJ1-1,TRBV12-5,.,TGTGCTAGTGTTATGGGCCTGATGAACACTGAAGCTTTCTTT,CASVMGLMNTEAFF
.,TRBJ2-3,TRBV25-1,.,TGTGCCAGCAGCGGGGACTCAGATACGCAGTATTTT,CASSGDSDTQYF